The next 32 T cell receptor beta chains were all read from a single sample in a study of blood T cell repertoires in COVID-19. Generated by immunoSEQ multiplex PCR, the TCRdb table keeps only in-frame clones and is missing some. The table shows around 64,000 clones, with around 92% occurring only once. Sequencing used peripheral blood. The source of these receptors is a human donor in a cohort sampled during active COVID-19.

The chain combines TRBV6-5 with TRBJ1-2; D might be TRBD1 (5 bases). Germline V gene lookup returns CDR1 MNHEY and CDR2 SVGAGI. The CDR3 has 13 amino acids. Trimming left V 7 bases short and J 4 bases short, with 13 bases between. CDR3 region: CASTRTTLYGYTF. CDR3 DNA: TGTGCCAGCACCAGGACAACCCTCTATGGCTACACCTTC.

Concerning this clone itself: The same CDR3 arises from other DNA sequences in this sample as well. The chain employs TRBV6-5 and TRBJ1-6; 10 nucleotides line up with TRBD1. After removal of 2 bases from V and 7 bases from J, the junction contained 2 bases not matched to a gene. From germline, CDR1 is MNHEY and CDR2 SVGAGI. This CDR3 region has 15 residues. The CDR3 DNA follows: TGTGCCAGCAGTTACCTGGGACAGGGGAATTCACCCCTCCACTTT. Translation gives CASSYLGQGNSPLHF.

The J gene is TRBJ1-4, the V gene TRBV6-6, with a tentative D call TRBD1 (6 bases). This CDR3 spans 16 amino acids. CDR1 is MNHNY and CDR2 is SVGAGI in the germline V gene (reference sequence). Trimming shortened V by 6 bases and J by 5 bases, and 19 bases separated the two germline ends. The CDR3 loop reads CASRGVVGAENEKLFF. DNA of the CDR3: TGTGCCAGCAGGGGGGTTGTGGGGGCAGAGAATGAAAAACTGTTTTTT.

The CDR3, as DNA: TGTGCCAGCAAGTCAACGGACTTGAGAAAACTGTTTTTT. This codes for CASKSTDLRKLFF. V usage is TRBV28 and J usage is TRBJ1-4; no firm D call. The CDR3 totals 13 residues. V shed 7 bases and J shed 10 bases, with 16 bases lying between them. The germline CDR1 and CDR2 sequences are MDHEN and SYDVKM.

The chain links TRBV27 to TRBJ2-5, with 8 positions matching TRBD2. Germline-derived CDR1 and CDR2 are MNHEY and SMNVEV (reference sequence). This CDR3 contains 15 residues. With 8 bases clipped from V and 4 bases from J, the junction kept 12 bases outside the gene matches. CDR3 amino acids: CASAILRGGTETQYF. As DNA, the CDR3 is TGTGCCAGCGCGATCCTTCGCGGGGGGACAGAGACCCAGTACTTC.

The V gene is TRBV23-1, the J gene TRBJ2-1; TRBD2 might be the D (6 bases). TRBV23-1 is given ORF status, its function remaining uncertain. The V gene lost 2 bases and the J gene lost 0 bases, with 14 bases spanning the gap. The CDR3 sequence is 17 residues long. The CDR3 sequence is CASSQARRESSYNEQFF. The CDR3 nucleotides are TGCGCCAGCAGTCAAGCGAGGAGGGAGAGCTCCTACAATGAGCAGTTCTTC.

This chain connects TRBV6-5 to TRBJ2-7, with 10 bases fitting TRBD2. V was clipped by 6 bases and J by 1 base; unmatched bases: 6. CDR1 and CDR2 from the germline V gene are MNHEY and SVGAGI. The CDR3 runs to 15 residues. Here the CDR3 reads CASRLSGRGSYEQYF. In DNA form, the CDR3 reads TGTGCCAGCAGACTAAGCGGGAGGGGATCCTACGAGCAGTACTTC.

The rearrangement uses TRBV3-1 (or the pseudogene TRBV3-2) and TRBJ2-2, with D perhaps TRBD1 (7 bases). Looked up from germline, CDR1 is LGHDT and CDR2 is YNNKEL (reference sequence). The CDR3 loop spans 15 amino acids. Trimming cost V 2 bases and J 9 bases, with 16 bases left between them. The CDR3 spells CASSQQSQGGRELFF. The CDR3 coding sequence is TGTGCCAGCAGCCAACAGAGTCAGGGGGGTCGGGAGCTGTTTTTT.

CDR3 bases: TGTGCCAGCAGCTTACGGGGTAATGAAAAACTGTTTTTT. Encoded protein: CASSLRGNEKLFF. The J gene is TRBJ1-4, the V gene TRBV11-1; D gene unclear. The CDR3 has 13 amino acids. Germline V CDR1 and CDR2: SGHAT, FQDESV (reference sequence). V was clipped by 2 bases and J by 4 bases, with 5 bases between them. Full variable domain (outside the CDR3, taken from reference TRBV11-1 and TRBJ1-4): EAEVAQSPRYKITEKSQAVAFWCDPISGHATLYWYRQILGQGPELLVQFQDESVVDDSQLPKDRFSAERLKGVDSTLKIQPAELGDSAMYLCASSLRGNEKLFFGSGTQLSVL.

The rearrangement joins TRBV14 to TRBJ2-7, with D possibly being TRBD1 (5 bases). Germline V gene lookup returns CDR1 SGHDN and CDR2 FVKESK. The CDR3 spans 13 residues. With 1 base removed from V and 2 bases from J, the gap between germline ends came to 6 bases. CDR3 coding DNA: TGTGCCAGCAGCCAAGGCAGGGCCTACGAGCAGTACTTC. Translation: CASSQGRAYEQYF.

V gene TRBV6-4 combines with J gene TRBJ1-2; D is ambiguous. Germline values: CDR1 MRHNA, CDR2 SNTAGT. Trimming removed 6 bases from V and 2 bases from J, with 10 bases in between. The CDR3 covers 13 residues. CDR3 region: CASSDDGNYGYTF. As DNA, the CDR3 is TGTGCCAGCAGCGACGACGGGAACTATGGCTACACCTTC.

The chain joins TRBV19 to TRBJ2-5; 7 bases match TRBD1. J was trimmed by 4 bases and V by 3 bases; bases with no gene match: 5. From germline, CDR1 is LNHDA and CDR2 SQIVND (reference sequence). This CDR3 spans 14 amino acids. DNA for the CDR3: TGTGCCAGTAGTATGGACAGGTCCCGAGAGACCCAGTACTTC. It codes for CASSMDRSRETQYF. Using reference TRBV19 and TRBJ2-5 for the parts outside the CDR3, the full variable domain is DGGITQSPKYLFRKEGQNVTLSCEQNLNHDAMYWYRQDPGQGLRLIYYSQIVNDFQKGDIAEGYSVSREKKESFPLTVTSAQKNPTAFYLCASSMDRSRETQYFGPGTRLLVL.

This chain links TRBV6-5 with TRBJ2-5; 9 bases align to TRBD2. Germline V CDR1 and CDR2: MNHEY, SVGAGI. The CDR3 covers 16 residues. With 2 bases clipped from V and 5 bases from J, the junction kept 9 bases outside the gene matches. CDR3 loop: CASSYADAGGRETQYF. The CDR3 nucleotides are TGTGCCAGCAGTTACGCAGACGCGGGAGGGAGGGAGACCCAGTACTTC.

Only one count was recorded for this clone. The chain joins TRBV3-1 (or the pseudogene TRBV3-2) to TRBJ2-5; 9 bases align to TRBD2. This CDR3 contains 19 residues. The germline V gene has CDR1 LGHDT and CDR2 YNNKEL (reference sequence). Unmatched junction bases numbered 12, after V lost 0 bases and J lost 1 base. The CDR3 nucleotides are TGTGCCAGCAGCCAAGAAGGGAAAGCTAGCGGGACGATCCAAGAGACCCAGTACTTC. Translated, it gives CASSQEGKASGTIQETQYF.

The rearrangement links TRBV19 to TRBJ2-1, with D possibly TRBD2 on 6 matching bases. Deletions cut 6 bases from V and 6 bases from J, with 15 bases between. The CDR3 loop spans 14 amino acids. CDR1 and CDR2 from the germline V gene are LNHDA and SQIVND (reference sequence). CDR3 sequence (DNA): TGTGCCAGTAGGCCAGCGGGCGACGTCAATGAGCAGTTCTTC. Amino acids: CASRPAGDVNEQFF.

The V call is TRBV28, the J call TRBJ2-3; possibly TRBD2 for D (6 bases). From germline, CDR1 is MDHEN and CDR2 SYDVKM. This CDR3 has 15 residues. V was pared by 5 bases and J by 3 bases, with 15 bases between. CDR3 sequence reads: CASSTSGLTTDTQYF. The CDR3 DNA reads TGTGCCAGCAGTACCTCGGGACTCACGACAGATACGCAGTATTTT.

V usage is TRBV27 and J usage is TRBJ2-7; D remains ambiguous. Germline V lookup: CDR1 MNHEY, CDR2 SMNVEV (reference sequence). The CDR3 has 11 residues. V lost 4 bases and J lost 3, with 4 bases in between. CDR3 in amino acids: CASSYNYEQYF. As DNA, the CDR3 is TGTGCCAGCAGTTACAACTACGAGCAGTACTTC.

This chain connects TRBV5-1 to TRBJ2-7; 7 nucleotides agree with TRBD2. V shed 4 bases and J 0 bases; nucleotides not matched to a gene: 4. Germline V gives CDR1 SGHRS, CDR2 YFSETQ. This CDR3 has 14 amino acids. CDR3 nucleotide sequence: TGCGCCAGCAGCCCTAGCGGAAGCTCCTACGAGCAGTACTTC. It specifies CASSPSGSSYEQYF.

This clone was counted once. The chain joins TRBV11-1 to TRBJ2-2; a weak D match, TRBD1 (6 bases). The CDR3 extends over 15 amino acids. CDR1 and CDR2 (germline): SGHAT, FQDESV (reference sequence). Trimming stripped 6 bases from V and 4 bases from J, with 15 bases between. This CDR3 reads CASRGAGTLTGELFF. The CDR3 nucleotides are TGTGCCAGCAGAGGGGCCGGGACACTCACCGGGGAGCTGTTTTTT.

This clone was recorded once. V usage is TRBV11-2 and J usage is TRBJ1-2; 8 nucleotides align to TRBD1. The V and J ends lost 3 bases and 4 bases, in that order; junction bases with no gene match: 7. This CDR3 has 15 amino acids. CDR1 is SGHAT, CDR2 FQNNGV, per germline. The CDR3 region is CASSFNRGGSYGYTF. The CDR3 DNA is TGTGCCAGCAGCTTTAACAGGGGGGGCTCCTATGGCTACACCTTC.

The CDR3 nucleotides are TGTGCCAGCAGCTCGAGCGGAGCGAGCTCCTACAATGAGCAGTTCTTC. It codes for CASSSSGASSYNEQFF. The chain has TRBV5-5 and TRBJ2-1; possibly TRBD2 for D (5 bases). V was cut by 3 bases and J by 0 bases, with 13 bases left in between. Looked up from germline, CDR1 is SGHKS and CDR2 is YYEKEE (reference sequence). There are 16 residues in the CDR3.

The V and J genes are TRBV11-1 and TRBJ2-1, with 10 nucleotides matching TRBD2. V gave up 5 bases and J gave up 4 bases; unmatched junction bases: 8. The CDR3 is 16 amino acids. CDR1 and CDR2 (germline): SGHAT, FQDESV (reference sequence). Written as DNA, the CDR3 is TGTGCCAGCAGCCCCCCAGCGGGAGGGCCTTACAATGAGCAGTTCTTC. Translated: CASSPPAGGPYNEQFF. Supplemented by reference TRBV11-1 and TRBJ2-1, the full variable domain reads EAEVAQSPRYKITEKSQAVAFWCDPISGHATLYWYRQILGQGPELLVQFQDESVVDDSQLPKDRFSAERLKGVDSTLKIQPAELGDSAMYLCASSPPAGGPYNEQFFGPGTRLTVL.

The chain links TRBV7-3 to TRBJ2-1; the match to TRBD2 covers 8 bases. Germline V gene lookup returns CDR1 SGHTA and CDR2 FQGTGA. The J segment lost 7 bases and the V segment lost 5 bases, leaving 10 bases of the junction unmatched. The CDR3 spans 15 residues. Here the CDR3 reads CASSPQAGVENEQFF. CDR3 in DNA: TGTGCCAGCAGCCCCCAAGCGGGAGTAGAAAATGAGCAGTTCTTC.

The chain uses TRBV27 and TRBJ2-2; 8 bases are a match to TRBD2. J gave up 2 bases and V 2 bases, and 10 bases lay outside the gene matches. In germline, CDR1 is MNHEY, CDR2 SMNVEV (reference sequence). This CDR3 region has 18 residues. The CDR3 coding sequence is TGTGCCAGCAGTTTAAGTTCATGGCTAGCGGGTAACACCGGGGAGCTGTTTTTT. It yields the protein CASSLSSWLAGNTGELFF.

The DNA for the CDR3 is TGCGCCAGCAGCAGGGACAGACCCATCTACAATGAGCAGTTCTTC. Its translation is CASSRDRPIYNEQFF. The V call is TRBV5-1, the J call TRBJ2-1, with 7 bases that match TRBD1. The junction had 7 bases not matched to a gene; V was cut back by 4 bases and J by 3 bases. This CDR3 comprises 15 residues. Germline-derived CDR1 and CDR2 are SGHRS and YFSETQ. The full variable domain, with the rest looked up from reference TRBV5-1 and TRBJ2-1, is KAGVTQTPRYLIKTRGQQVTLSCSPISGHRSVSWYQQTPGQGLQFLFEYFSETQRNKGNFPGRFSGRQFSNSRSEMNVSTLELGDSALYLCASSRDRPIYNEQFFGPGTRLTVL.

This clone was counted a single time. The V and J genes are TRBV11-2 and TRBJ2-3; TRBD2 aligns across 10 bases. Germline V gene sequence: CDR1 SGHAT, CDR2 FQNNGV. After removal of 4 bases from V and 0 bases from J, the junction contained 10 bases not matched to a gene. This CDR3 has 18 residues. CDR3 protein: CASSSTASGGLSTDTQYF. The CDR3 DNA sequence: TGTGCCAGCAGCTCCACGGCTAGCGGGGGCCTAAGCACAGATACGCAGTATTTT.

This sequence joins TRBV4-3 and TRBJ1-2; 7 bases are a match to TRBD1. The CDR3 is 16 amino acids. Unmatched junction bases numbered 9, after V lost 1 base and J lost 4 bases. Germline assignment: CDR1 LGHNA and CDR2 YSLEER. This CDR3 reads CASSQVVQGSIYGYTF. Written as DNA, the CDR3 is TGCGCCAGCAGCCAAGTGGTACAGGGGTCTATCTATGGCTACACCTTC.

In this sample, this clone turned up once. CDR3 coding DNA: TGTGCCAGCAGTTTGGGTGGGCCCGGGACTGGAGGCTACACCTTC. Translating it yields CASSLGGPGTGGYTF. The gene calls are TRBV28 and TRBJ1-2, with a tentative D call TRBD1 (5 bases). CDR3 length equals 15 residues. V lost 3 bases and J lost 8, with 19 bases in between. The V gene's germline CDR1 is MDHEN and CDR2 SYDVKM.

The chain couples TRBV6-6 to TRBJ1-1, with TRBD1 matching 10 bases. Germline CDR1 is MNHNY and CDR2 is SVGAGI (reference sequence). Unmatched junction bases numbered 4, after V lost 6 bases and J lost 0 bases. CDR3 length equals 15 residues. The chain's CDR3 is CASRYGTGVNTEAFF. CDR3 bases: TGTGCCAGCAGATACGGGACAGGGGTGAACACTGAAGCTTTCTTT.

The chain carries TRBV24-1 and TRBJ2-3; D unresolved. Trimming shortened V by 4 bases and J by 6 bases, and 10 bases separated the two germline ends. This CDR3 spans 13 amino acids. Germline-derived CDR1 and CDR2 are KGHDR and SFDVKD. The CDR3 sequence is CATSDSPVDTQYF. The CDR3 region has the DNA TGTGCCACCAGTGACTCTCCGGTGGATACGCAGTATTTT.

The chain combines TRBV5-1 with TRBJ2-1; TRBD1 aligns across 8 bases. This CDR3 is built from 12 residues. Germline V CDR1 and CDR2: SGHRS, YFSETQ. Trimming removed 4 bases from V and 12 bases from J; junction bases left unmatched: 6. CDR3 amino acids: CASSTGTGLQFF. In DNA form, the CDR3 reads TGCGCCAGCAGCACCGGGACAGGATTGCAGTTCTTC.

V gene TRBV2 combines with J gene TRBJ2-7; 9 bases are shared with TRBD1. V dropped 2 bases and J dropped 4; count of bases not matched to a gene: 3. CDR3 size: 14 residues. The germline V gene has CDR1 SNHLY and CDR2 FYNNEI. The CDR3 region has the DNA TGTGCCAGCAGTGAAACAGGGGGCACGTACGAGCAGTACTTC. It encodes CASSETGGTYEQYF.